Listed below are T cell receptor beta chains from one sample, sequenced in a study of post-analysis software for immune sequencing data. One entry per CDR3 protein, called by TCRdb with MiXCR from the PCR reads. The sample consists of about 810,000 distinct CDR3 sequences, roughly 58% of them appearing once. The source material was blood. The source of these receptors is a girl aged 10 to 17 with multiple sclerosis. CDR3s include the opening cysteine and the closing phenylalanine or tryptophan. D genes are given only for firm matches. Part of the rows lack a size; the others show once, few, many or a class for expanded clones.

abundance: NA
j_gene: TRBJ2-5
d_gene: NA
v_gene: TRBV29-1
CDR3aa: CSVEDRAQRETQYF
CDR3nt: TGCAGCGTTGAAGACAGGGCTCAGAGAGAGACCCAGTACTTC

abundance: NA
j_gene: TRBJ2-1
d_gene: NA
v_gene: TRBV7-7
CDR3aa: CASKRDLIENEQFF
CDR3nt: TGTGCTAGCAAACGGGACCTCATTGAGAATGAGCAGTTCTTC

abundance: few
j_gene: TRBJ1-2
d_gene: NA
v_gene: TRBV12-3/TRBV12-4
CDR3aa: CASSLGDNQGDGYTF
CDR3nt: TGTGCCAGCAGTTTGGGGGACAATCAGGGAGATGGCTACACCTTC

abundance: NA
j_gene: TRBJ2-3
d_gene: NA
v_gene: TRBV7-9
CDR3aa: CASSLVRTSTDTQYF
CDR3nt: TGTGCCAGCAGCTTAGTCAGGACTAGCACAGATACGCAGTATTTT

abundance: NA
j_gene: TRBJ2-3
d_gene: NA
v_gene: TRBV7-9
CDR3aa: CASSLRGPVDTQYF
CDR3nt: TGTGCCAGCAGCTTAAGGGGACCTGTGGATACGCAGTATTTT

abundance: once
j_gene: TRBJ2-2
d_gene: NA
v_gene: TRBV5-1
CDR3aa: CASSLGWELFF
CDR3nt: TGCGCCAGCAGCTTGGGATGGGAGCTGTTTTTT

abundance: NA
j_gene: TRBJ2-4
d_gene: NA
v_gene: TRBV20-1
CDR3aa: CSAAELAKNIQYF
CDR3nt: TGCAGTGCGGCGGAGTTAGCCAAAAACATTCAGTACTTC

abundance: NA
j_gene: TRBJ2-2
d_gene: TRBD2
v_gene: TRBV5-1
CDR3aa: CASSLLGEGTGELFF
CDR3nt: TGCGCCAGCAGCTTGCTAGGGGAGGGCACCGGGGAGCTGTTTTTT

abundance: NA
j_gene: TRBJ2-1
d_gene: NA
v_gene: TRBV20-1
CDR3aa: CSARNDDNEQFF
CDR3nt: TGCAGTGCCAGGAACGACGACAATGAGCAGTTCTTC

abundance: NA
j_gene: TRBJ1-1
d_gene: NA
v_gene: TRBV6-6
CDR3aa: CASSWGEGAEAFF
CDR3nt: TGTGCCAGCAGCTGGGGGGAGGGGGCTGAAGCTTTCTTT

abundance: NA
j_gene: TRBJ2-7
d_gene: NA
v_gene: TRBV6-5
CDR3aa: CASSRRRAGLNEQYF
CDR3nt: TGTGCCAGCAGTCGGAGACGGGCTGGCTTAAACGAGCAGTACTTC

abundance: NA
j_gene: TRBJ2-4
d_gene: NA
v_gene: TRBV20-1
CDR3aa: CSAVAGTAKNIQYF
CDR3nt: TGCAGTGCTGTCGCCGGGACAGCCAAAAACATTCAGTACTTC

abundance: NA
j_gene: TRBJ1-2
d_gene: NA
v_gene: TRBV20-1
CDR3aa: CSARPPGLDYGYTF
CDR3nt: TGCAGTGCTAGACCGCCAGGGCTCGACTATGGCTACACCTTC

abundance: few
j_gene: TRBJ2-5
d_gene: NA
v_gene: TRBV20-1
CDR3aa: CSATRGDQETQYF
CDR3nt: TGCAGTGCTACAAGGGGGGACCAAGAGACCCAGTACTTC

abundance: few
j_gene: TRBJ1-2
d_gene: NA
v_gene: TRBV4-1
CDR3aa: CASSQERTLDYTF
CDR3nt: TGCGCCAGCAGCCAAGAGAGGACTTTGGACTACACCTTC

abundance: NA
j_gene: TRBJ2-7
d_gene: NA
v_gene: TRBV19
CDR3aa: CASSMVFPSRSYEQYF
CDR3nt: TGTGCCAGTAGTATGGTTTTCCCGTCGCGCTCCTACGAGCAGTACTTC

abundance: NA
j_gene: TRBJ2-1
d_gene: NA
v_gene: TRBV30
CDR3aa: CAWLRDAAGGEQFF
CDR3nt: TGTGCCTGGCTCCGGGACGCCGCGGGCGGTGAGCAGTTCTTC

abundance: NA
j_gene: TRBJ2-7
d_gene: NA
v_gene: TRBV6-5
CDR3aa: CASSYSILGYEQYF
CDR3nt: TGTGCCAGCAGTTACTCGATTTTGGGGTACGAGCAGTACTTC

abundance: NA
j_gene: TRBJ2-1
d_gene: NA
v_gene: TRBV4-1
CDR3aa: CASSASEHNEQFF
CDR3nt: TGCGCCAGCAGTGCGTCAGAGCACAATGAGCAGTTCTTC